The source of this T cell receptor (beta chain) is a study of cytomegalovirus exposure and HLA in healthy donors. Study in general: A prior study identified approximately 120 million unique TCR beta sequences from about 180 million T cells. An early data release held approximately 80 million unique TCRs from HLA-typed donors.

CDR3 size: 15 residues. V was shortened by 4 bases and J by 2 bases, with 15 bases between the two germline ends. Germline assignment: CDR1 SGHRS and CDR2 YFSETQ. To note about this clone: Its target is not known.

Notes on the study in general: An analysis done earlier found most TCR beta V segments productive about 87% or about 30% of the time. A missense variant in DCLRE1C was later tied to TCR beta V- and J-gene trimming.

PCR employed 60 Vbeta and 13 Jbeta primers. Method: immunoSEQ multiplex PCR; TCRdb's copy keeps in-frame clones and lacks some. The table includes over 110,000 clones, more than 75% detected once. Sequenced sample: PBMCs. This TCR came from a woman between 40 and 50 years old in good health and CMV-seropositive. The J gene is TRBJ2-5, the V gene TRBV5-1, with a tentative D call TRBD2 (7 bases). The chain's CDR3 is CASSEGGGWQETQYF. In nucleotides, the CDR3 is TGCGCCAGCAGCGAGGGAGGGGGTTGGCAAGAGACCCAGTACTTC. Using reference TRBV5-1 and TRBJ2-5 for the parts outside the CDR3, the full variable domain is KAGVTQTPRYLIKTRGQQVTLSCSPISGHRSVSWYQQTPGQGLQFLFEYFSETQRNKGNFPGRFSGRQFSNSRSEMNVSTLELGDSALYLCASSEGGGWQETQYFGPGTRLLVL.